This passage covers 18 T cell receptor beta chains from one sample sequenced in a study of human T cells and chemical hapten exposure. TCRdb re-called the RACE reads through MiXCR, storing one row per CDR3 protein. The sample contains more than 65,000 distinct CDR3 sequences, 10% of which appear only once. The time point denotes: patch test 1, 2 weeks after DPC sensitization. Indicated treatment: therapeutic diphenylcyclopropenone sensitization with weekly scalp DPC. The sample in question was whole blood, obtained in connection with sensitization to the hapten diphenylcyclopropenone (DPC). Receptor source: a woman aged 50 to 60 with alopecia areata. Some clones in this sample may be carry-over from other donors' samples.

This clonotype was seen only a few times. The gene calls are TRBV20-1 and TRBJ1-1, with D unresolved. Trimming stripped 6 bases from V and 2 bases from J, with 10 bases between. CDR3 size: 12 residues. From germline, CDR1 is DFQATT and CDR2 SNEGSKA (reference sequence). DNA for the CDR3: TGCAGTGCCACCGACCAAAACACTGAAGCTTTCTTT. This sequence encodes CSATDQNTEAFF.

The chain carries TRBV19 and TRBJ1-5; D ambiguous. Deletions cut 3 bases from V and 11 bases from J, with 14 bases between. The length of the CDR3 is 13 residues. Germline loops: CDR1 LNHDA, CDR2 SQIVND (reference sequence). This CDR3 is CASSIPVTQAQHF. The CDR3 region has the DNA TGTGCCAGTAGTATCCCCGTCACCCAGGCCCAGCATTTT.

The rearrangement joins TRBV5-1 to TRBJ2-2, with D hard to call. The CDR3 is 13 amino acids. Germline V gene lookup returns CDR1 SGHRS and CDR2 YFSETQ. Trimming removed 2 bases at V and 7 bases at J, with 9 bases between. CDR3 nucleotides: TGCGCCAGCAGCTTTTTGAATGGCGGGGAGCTGTTTTTT. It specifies CASSFLNGGELFF.

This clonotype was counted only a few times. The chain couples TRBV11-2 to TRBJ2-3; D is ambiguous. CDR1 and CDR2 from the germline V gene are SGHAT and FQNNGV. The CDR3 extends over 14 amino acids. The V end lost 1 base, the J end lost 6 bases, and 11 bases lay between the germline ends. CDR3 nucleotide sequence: TGTGCCAGCAGCTTAGGCAGAATGACCGATACGCAGTATTTT. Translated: CASSLGRMTDTQYF.

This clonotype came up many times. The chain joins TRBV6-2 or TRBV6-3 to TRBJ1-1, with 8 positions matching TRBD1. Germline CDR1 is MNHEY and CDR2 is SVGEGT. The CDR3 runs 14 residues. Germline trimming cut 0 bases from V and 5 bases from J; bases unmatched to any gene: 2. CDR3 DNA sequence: TGTGCCAGCAGTTACTCTACAGGGGGGACTGAAGCTTTCTTT. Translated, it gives CASSYSTGGTEAFF.

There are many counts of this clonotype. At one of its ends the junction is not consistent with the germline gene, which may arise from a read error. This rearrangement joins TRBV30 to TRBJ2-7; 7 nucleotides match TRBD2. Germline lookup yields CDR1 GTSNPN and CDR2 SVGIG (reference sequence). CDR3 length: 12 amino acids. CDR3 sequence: CAGRGGGYEQYF. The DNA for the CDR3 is TGTGCCGGGAGGGGAGGCGGCTACGAGCAGTACTTC.

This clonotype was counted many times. The CDR3, as DNA: TGTGCCAGCAGCTTAGGAGGGGCGGGAAGGGAGACCCAGTACTTC. Translation gives CASSLGGAGRETQYF. The chain couples TRBV7-2 to TRBJ2-5; a weak D match, TRBD2 (6 bases). The V end lost 1 base, the J end lost 5 bases, and 14 bases lay between the germline ends. The CDR3 totals 15 residues. CDR1 and CDR2 (germline): SGHTA, FQGNSA. Variable domain in full (rest from reference TRBV7-2 and TRBJ2-5): GAGVSQSPSNKVTEKGKDVELRCDPISGHTALYWYRQSLGQGLEFLIYFQGNSAPDKSGLPSDRFSAERTGGSVSTLTIQRTQQEDSAVYLCASSLGGAGRETQYFGPGTRLLVL.

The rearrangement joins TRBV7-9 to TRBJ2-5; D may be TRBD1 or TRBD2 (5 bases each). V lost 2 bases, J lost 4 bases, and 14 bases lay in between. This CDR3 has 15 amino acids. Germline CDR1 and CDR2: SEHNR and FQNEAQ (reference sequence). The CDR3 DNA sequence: TGTGCCAGCAGCTTAATACTTGGTGGGGGAGAGACCCAGTACTTC. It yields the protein CASSLILGGGETQYF.

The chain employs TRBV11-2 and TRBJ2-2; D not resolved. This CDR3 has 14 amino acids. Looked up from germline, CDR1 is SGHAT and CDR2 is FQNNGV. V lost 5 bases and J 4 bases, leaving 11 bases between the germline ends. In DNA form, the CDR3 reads TGTGCCAGCAGCGCCCGGTTAACCACCGGGGAGCTGTTTTTT. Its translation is CASSARLTTGELFF.

The CDR3 DNA reads as TGTGCCAGCAGTGAGGTGTGGGCAGCCTACAATGAGCAGTTCTTC. Translation: CASSEVWAAYNEQFF. The chain uses TRBV6-1 and TRBJ2-1, with D unresolved. V was trimmed by 3 bases and J by 2 bases, leaving 11 bases between them. Per germline, CDR1 MNHNS and CDR2 SASEGT. This CDR3 region has 15 residues.

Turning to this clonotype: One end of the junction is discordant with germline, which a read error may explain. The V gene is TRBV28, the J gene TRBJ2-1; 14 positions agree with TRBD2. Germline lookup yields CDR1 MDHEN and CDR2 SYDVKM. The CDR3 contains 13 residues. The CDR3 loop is CASSSGLAGENVF. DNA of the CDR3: TGTGCCAGCAGTTCGGGACTAGCGGGAGAAAACGTCTTC.

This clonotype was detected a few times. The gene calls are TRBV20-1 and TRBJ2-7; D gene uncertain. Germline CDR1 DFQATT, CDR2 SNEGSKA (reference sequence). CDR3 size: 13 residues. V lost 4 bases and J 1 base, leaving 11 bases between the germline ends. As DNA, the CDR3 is TGCAGTGCTACCGGGTCCCCATCCTACGAGCAGTACTTC. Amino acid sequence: CSATGSPSYEQYF.

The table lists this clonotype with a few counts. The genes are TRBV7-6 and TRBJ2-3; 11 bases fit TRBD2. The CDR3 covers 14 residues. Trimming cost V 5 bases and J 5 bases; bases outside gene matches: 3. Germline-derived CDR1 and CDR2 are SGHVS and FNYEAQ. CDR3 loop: CASSIGLAGDTQYF. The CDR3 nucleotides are TGTGCCAGCAGCATCGGACTAGCGGGAGATACGCAGTATTTT.

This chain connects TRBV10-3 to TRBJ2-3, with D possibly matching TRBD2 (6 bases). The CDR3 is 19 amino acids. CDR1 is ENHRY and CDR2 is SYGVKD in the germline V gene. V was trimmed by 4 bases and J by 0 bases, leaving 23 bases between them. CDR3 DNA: TGTGCCATCAGTGGTAGCCCCGGGAGAGGAAGCGACAGCACAGATACGCAGTATTTT. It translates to CAISGSPGRGSDSTDTQYF.

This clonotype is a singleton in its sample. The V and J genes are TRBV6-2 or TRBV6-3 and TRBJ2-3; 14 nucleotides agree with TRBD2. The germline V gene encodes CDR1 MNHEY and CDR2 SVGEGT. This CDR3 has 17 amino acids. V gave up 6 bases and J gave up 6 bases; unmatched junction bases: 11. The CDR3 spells CASSKPGTSGRRDTQYF. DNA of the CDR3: TGTGCCAGCAGCAAGCCCGGGACTAGCGGGAGAAGGGATACGCAGTATTTT.

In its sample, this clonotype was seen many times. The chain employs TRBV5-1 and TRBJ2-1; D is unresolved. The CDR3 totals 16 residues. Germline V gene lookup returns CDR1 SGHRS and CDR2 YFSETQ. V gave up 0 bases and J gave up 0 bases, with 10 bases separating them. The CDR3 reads CASSLAVTVSYNEQFF. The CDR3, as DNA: TGCGCCAGCAGCTTGGCAGTCACTGTCTCCTACAATGAGCAGTTCTTC.

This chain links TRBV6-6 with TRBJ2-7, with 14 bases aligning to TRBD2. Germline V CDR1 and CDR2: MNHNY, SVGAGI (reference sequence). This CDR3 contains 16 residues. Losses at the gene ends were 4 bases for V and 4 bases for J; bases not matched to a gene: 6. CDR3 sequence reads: CASSFPGTSGSYEQYF. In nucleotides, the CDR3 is TGTGCCAGCAGTTTCCCCGGGACTAGCGGGAGTTACGAGCAGTACTTC.

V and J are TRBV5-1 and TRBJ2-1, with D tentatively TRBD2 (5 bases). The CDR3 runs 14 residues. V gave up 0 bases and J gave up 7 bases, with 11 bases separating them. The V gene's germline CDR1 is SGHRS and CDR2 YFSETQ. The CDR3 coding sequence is TGCGCCAGCAGCTTGGGGCTAGCTGAGAATGAGCAGTTCTTC. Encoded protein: CASSLGLAENEQFF.